This T cell receptor (beta chain) was captured in a study of T cell responses to AZD1222 COVID-19 vaccine. Profiled with immunoSEQ multiplex PCR; TCRdb holds only in-frame clones, not every one. The sample consists of roughly 160,000 clones, approximately 92% of them appearing once. The CDR3 sequence is 17 residues long. Germline CDR1 is LGHNA and CDR2 is YSLEER. With 1 base clipped from V and 2 bases from J, the junction kept 11 bases outside the gene matches. The sample was peripheral blood, taken on day 0 of AZD1222 vaccination. This receptor was taken from an adult in good health. V is TRBV4-3 and J is TRBJ2-7, with 7 bases that match TRBD1. CDR3 DNA sequence: TGCGCCAGCAGCCAAGTGATTTTGGAACAGGGGCCCTACGAGCAGTACTTC. Its protein product is CASSQVILEQGPYEQYF.